This paragraph covers one TCR beta chain sequence. This specimen belongs to a study of T-cell memory formation after mild COVID-19. MiXCR, applied by TCRdb to the 5' RACE reads, yields one record per CDR3 protein. The table records hundreds of thousands of distinct CDR3 sequences, approximately 18% of them present only once. Source material: PBMCs or a T cell subset sorted from them (not recorded which). This clonotype originated in an adult woman who had mild COVID-19 (a few samples of this study predate the infection). Cell type and time point are not known.

The CDR3, as DNA: TGTGCCAGCAACTCGCTTCTCATGAACACTGAAGCTTTCTTT. Protein product: CASNSLLMNTEAFF. The chain is built from TRBV27 and TRBJ1-1; the D is unclear. Trimming cost V 7 bases and J 0 bases, with 12 bases left between them. CDR3 size: 14 residues. Germline CDR1 MNHEY, CDR2 SMNVEV (reference sequence).